Presented here are 21 T cell receptor beta chains from one specimen sequenced in a study of vaccination and CD4 T cells after COVID-19. As to treatment: approximately nine-day PBMC culture with coronavirus spike peptide pools or control peptides (ViraFEST assay). The Oncomine TCR Beta short-read assay sequenced DNA from cultured CD4+ T cells. TCRdb itself ran the PCR reads through MiXCR, one entry per CDR3 protein. The table has approximately 15,000 distinct CDR3 sequences, about 28% seen once; the top ten hold approximately 15%. Antigens of these TCRs are unknown. Sequenced input: cultured CD4+ T cells from blood. Source of these receptors: a human donor with COVID-19.

This chain uses TRBV19 with TRBJ2-1, with 10 bases aligning to TRBD2. Trimming cost V 3 bases and J 9 bases; bases outside gene matches: 17. The CDR3 has 18 amino acids. Germline CDR1 reads LNHDA; CDR2 reads SQIVND (reference sequence). CDR3 residues: CASSIPPGKRGGGGEQFF. The CDR3 DNA reads as TGTGCCAGTAGTATCCCCCCCGGGAAGCGGGGGGGCGGGGGTGAGCAGTTCTTC.

CDR3: CASIRDPYGYTF. DNA of the CDR3: TGTGCCAGCATCCGGGACCCCTATGGCTACACCTTC. The chain has TRBV6-1 and TRBJ1-2, with D maybe TRBD1 (5 bases). The CDR3 consists of 12 residues. Germline V gene lookup returns CDR1 MNHNS and CDR2 SASEGT. V was clipped by 7 bases and J by 4 bases, with 10 bases between them.

This clonotype was detected only a few times. This chain links TRBV4-1 with TRBJ1-5; D gene unclear. The CDR3 loop spans 19 amino acids. Germline V gives CDR1 MGHRA, CDR2 YSYEKL. Trimming took 0 bases from V and 1 from J, leaving 19 bases between them. CDR3 protein: CASSQDAQSRALSNQPQHF. The CDR3 DNA sequence: TGCGCCAGCAGCCAAGACGCCCAGAGTAGGGCTCTAAGCAATCAGCCCCAGCATTTT.

The rearrangement uses TRBV6-1 and TRBJ1-5; the D is unclear. The ends were cut back, 7 bases at V and 0 bases at J, with 7 bases in the middle. Germline CDR1 reads MNHNS; CDR2 reads SASEGT. There are 13 residues in the CDR3. The CDR3 DNA reads TGTGCCAGCATACAGAATAGCAATCAGCCCCAGCATTTT. As protein: CASIQNSNQPQHF.

The chain has TRBV5-1 and TRBJ2-7; D not certain. V was clipped by 0 bases and J by 4 bases, with 11 bases between them. Germline values: CDR1 SGHRS, CDR2 YFSETQ. CDR3 length: 14 residues. The CDR3 sequence is CASSLDQTSYEQYF. Written as DNA, the CDR3 is TGCGCCAGCAGCTTGGACCAGACCAGTTACGAGCAGTACTTC.

This clonotype was counted a few times. This sequence joins TRBV4-3 and TRBJ1-5; D may be TRBD1 (5 bases). Trimming pared 4 bases from V and 7 bases from J, leaving 11 bases between. The CDR3 consists of 13 residues. CDR1 is LGHNA and CDR2 is YSLEER in the germline V gene. CDR3 coding DNA: TGCGCCAGCAGCCCAGGGAGGGTCCAGCCCCAGCATTTT. Amino acids: CASSPGRVQPQHF.

The chain links TRBV6-4 to TRBJ2-7; D gene uncertain. The germline V gene encodes CDR1 MRHNA and CDR2 SNTAGT. There are 13 residues in the CDR3. The V end lost 0 bases, the J end lost 6 bases, and 9 bases lay between the germline ends. CDR3: CASSDSDSFEQYF. CDR3 coding DNA: TGTGCCAGCAGTGACTCGGATTCTTTCGAGCAGTACTTC.

V is TRBV4-2 and J is TRBJ2-2; 7 bases agree with TRBD2. The CDR3 sequence is 17 residues long. CDR1 is LGHNA, CDR2 YNFKEQ, per germline. After removal of 4 bases from V and 4 bases from J, the junction contained 12 bases not matched to a gene. CDR3 nucleotides: TGTGCCAGCAGCCGGGAACTTTGGGGGGGAGTCACCGGGGAGCTGTTTTTT. This gives the protein CASSRELWGGVTGELFF.

J is TRBJ2-5 and V is TRBV2, with 7 bases identical to TRBD1. The CDR3 spans 13 residues. J gave up 5 bases and V 6 bases, and 6 bases lay outside the gene matches. CDR1 and CDR2 (germline): SNHLY, FYNNEI. CDR3 loop: CASRTGYVETQYF. CDR3 coding DNA: TGTGCCAGCAGGACAGGGTACGTGGAGACCCAGTACTTC. Full variable domain (outside the CDR3, taken from reference TRBV2 and TRBJ2-5): EPEVTQTPSHQVTQMGQEVILRCVPISNHLYFYWYRQILGQKVEFLVSFYNNEISEKSEIFDDQFSVERPDGSNFTLKIRSTKLEDSAMYFCASRTGYVETQYFGPGTRLLVL.

This clonotype was detected only once. V gene TRBV6-2 or TRBV6-3 combines with J gene TRBJ2-1; 7 bases map to TRBD1. The CDR3 spans 15 residues. Looked up from germline, CDR1 is MNHEY and CDR2 is SVGEGT. Germline trimming cut 6 bases from V and 9 bases from J; bases unmatched to any gene: 14. CDR3 loop: CASRLDRARQSEQFF. CDR3 in DNA: TGTGCCAGCAGACTCGACAGGGCGCGCCAAAGTGAGCAGTTCTTC.

The table lists this clonotype with a few counts. The V call is TRBV12-3 or TRBV12-4, the J call TRBJ1-6, with 12 bases matching TRBD1. Germline trimming cut 5 bases from V and 7 bases from J; bases unmatched to any gene: 6. The CDR3 totals 16 residues. The CDR3 nucleotides are TGTGCCAGCAGTCGCGGGACAGGGGGCGGAAATTCACCCCTCCACTTT. It yields the protein CASSRGTGGGNSPLHF.

This clonotype came up a few times. The V and J genes are TRBV14 and TRBJ1-6, with TRBD1 matching over 7 bases. The CDR3 loop spans 15 amino acids. Trimming took 4 bases from V and 9 from J; bases not matched to a gene: 9. The germline CDR1 and CDR2 sequences are SGHDN and FVKESK. As DNA, the CDR3 is TGTGCCAGCAGCCTCCAGACAGGGTCGGGTTCACCCCTCCACTTT. This translates into CASSLQTGSGSPLHF.

This chain connects TRBV6-4 to TRBJ1-2, with D unclear. Per germline, CDR1 MRHNA and CDR2 SNTAGT. Trimming took off 5 bases at V and 7 bases at J, with 20 bases between the two ends. The CDR3 is made up of 15 amino acids. The CDR3 region is CASSPTLGVGSGYTF. In DNA, the CDR3 is TGTGCCAGCAGTCCCACCCTCGGGGTAGGGTCTGGCTACACCTTC.

The chain joins TRBV24-1 to TRBJ1-3; D uncertain. Germline V CDR1 and CDR2: KGHDR, SFDVKD. Trimming cost V 3 bases and J 0 bases, with 5 bases left between them. The CDR3 loop spans 14 amino acids. CDR3 nucleotide sequence: TGTGCCACCAGTGATAGAGCCTCTGGAAACACCATATATTTT. Translation: CATSDRASGNTIYF.

This clonotype was picked up a small number of times. The V gene is TRBV7-9, the J gene TRBJ1-6; 8 bases fit TRBD1. This CDR3 spans 14 amino acids. CDR1 and CDR2 (germline): SEHNR, FQNEAQ (reference sequence). V shed 4 bases and J 10 bases; nucleotides not matched to a gene: 6. CDR3 bases: TGTGCCAGCAGCTGGACAGGGAAAAGCTCACCCCTCCACTTT. Its protein is CASSWTGKSSPLHF.

The chain uses TRBV20-1 and TRBJ1-2; unclear D gene. The germline gives CDR1 DFQATT, CDR2 SNEGSKA (reference sequence). This CDR3 contains 12 residues. Trimming shortened V by 4 bases and J by 4 bases, and 10 bases separated the two germline ends. The CDR3 here is CSAIAATYGYTF. For the CDR3, the DNA is TGCAGTGCTATTGCGGCAACCTATGGCTACACCTTC.

This clonotype was seen only a few times. The chain uses TRBV6-5 and TRBJ2-1, with 12 nucleotides matching TRBD2. From germline, CDR1 is MNHEY and CDR2 SVGAGI. The CDR3 has 15 amino acids. V lost 4 bases to trimming and J lost 4 bases; unmatched junction nucleotides: 2. The CDR3 sequence is CASSSLAGGYNEQFF. DNA of the CDR3: TGTGCCAGCAGTTCACTAGCGGGGGGATACAATGAGCAGTTCTTC.

This sequence joins TRBV20-1 and TRBJ2-5; D is unresolved. V lost 0 bases and J 8 bases, leaving 13 bases between the germline ends. This CDR3 region has 13 residues. Germline lookup yields CDR1 DFQATT and CDR2 SNEGSKA (reference sequence). CDR3 in amino acids: CSARESGIYTQYF. The CDR3 nucleotides read TGCAGTGCTAGAGAGTCGGGTATATATACCCAGTACTTC.

The rearrangement links TRBV19 to TRBJ2-1; 9 nucleotides match TRBD2. Germline CDR1 is LNHDA and CDR2 is SQIVND (reference sequence). V shed 3 bases, J shed 0 bases, and the junction held 3 bases outside the gene matches. CDR3 length equals 16 residues. CDR3 DNA: TGTGCCAGTAGTATTACACTAGCGGGCTCCTACAATGAGCAGTTCTTC. As protein: CASSITLAGSYNEQFF.

The gene calls are TRBV5-1 and TRBJ2-7, with 12 bases fitting TRBD2. Germline CDR1 is SGHRS and CDR2 is YFSETQ. The CDR3 runs to 15 residues. Trimming removed 1 base from V and 1 base from J; junction bases left unmatched: 0. This CDR3 reads CASSLTSGGSYEQYF. The CDR3 nucleotides read TGCGCCAGCAGCTTGACTAGCGGGGGGTCCTACGAGCAGTACTTC.

This clonotype turned up a few times. This chain links TRBV20-1 with TRBJ2-7, with D tentatively TRBD2 (6 bases). Trimming stripped 5 bases from V and 3 bases from J, with 23 bases between. Per germline, CDR1 DFQATT and CDR2 SNEGSKA (reference sequence). The CDR3 runs 16 residues. In DNA, the CDR3 is TGCAGTGCTGTAAACACCGGGAGAAACATCTACTACGAGCAGTACTTC. It codes for CSAVNTGRNIYYEQYF.